This passage covers 24 T cell receptor beta chains from one sample sequenced in a study of cytomegalovirus exposure and HLA in healthy donors. This PCR relied on a set of 60 Vbeta primers and 13 Jbeta primers. TCRdb keeps only in-frame clones here, not all; method: immunoSEQ multiplex PCR. The table includes about 160,000 clones, roughly four fifths detected once. The source material was PBMCs. The receptors come from a middle-aged woman in good health and CMV-seronegative.

This clone was observed a handful of times. The rearrangement uses TRBV4-2 and TRBJ2-7; the D gene is possibly TRBD2 (6 bases). Per the germline V gene, CDR1 is LGHNA and CDR2 is YNFKEQ. The CDR3 totals 16 residues. The germline V and J ends were trimmed by 2 bases and 2 bases, with 16 bases remaining between them. CDR3 protein: CASSQRGAPGAYEQYF. The CDR3 DNA reads TGTGCCAGCAGCCAACGGGGAGCTCCGGGGGCCTACGAGCAGTACTTC.

This chain connects TRBV19 to TRBJ1-1, with D perhaps TRBD1 (5 bases). The CDR3 has 13 residues. Per germline, CDR1 LNHDA and CDR2 SQIVND (reference sequence). Trimming shortened V by 5 bases and J by 3 bases, and 10 bases separated the two germline ends. The CDR3 nucleotides read TGTGCCAGTAGTGCAAACAGGTACACTGAAGCTTTCTTT. This translates into CASSANRYTEAFF.

The chain couples TRBV9 to TRBJ1-1; D call uncertain. The CDR3 is 14 amino acids. V was shortened by 2 bases and J by 1 base, with 9 bases between the two germline ends. The V gene's germline CDR1 is SGDLS and CDR2 YYNGEE. The CDR3 region is CASSVGGWNTEAFF. The CDR3 bases are TGTGCCAGCAGCGTCGGCGGCTGGAACACTGAAGCTTTCTTT. The whole variable domain, filled in from reference TRBV9 and TRBJ1-1, reads DSGVTQTPKHLITATGQRVTLRCSPRSGDLSVYWYQQSLDQGLQFLIQYYNGEERAKGNILERFSAQQFPDLHSELNLSSLELGDSALYFCASSVGGWNTEAFFGQGTRLTVV.

The rearrangement uses TRBV28 and TRBJ1-2, with 8 bases lining up with TRBD1. The CDR3 has 14 amino acids. Germline values: CDR1 MDHEN, CDR2 SYDVKM. The V segment lost 2 bases and the J segment 7 bases; nucleotides outside the gene matches: 6. CDR3 region: CASSLATGVLGYTF. CDR3 sequence (DNA): TGTGCCAGCAGTTTAGCGACAGGGGTGCTTGGCTACACCTTC.

The rearrangement joins TRBV6-1 to TRBJ2-5; D ambiguous. The CDR3 has 14 amino acids. Germline V gene lookup returns CDR1 MNHNS and CDR2 SASEGT. V was pared by 6 bases and J by 3 bases, with 14 bases between. CDR3 bases: TGTGCCAGCAGCCCCCATCGGCTAGAAGAGACCCAGTACTTC. Translated, it gives CASSPHRLEETQYF.

This chain links TRBV6-5 with TRBJ1-2; 11 nucleotides align to TRBD1. V gave up 2 bases and J gave up 7 bases; unmatched junction bases: 6. This CDR3 is built from 15 residues. Germline lookup yields CDR1 MNHEY and CDR2 SVGAGI. Here the CDR3 reads CASSYTRTGGGGYTF. DNA for the CDR3: TGTGCCAGCAGTTACACTAGGACAGGGGGCGGTGGCTACACCTTC.

There are a few counts of this clone. The genes are TRBV25-1 and TRBJ1-4, with 7 bases that match TRBD1. From germline, CDR1 is MGHDK and CDR2 SYGVNS. The CDR3 is 18 amino acids. V was pared by 5 bases and J by 5 bases, with 17 bases of the junction left unmatched. DNA of the CDR3: TGTGCCAGCAGTATATCGACAGGGTTGACGGAATCAAATGAAAAACTGTTTTTT. Its protein product is CASSISTGLTESNEKLFF.

The chain employs TRBV6-5 and TRBJ1-5, with 7 bases matching TRBD1. This CDR3 comprises 13 residues. Germline loops: CDR1 MNHEY, CDR2 SVGAGI. Losses at the gene ends were 7 bases for V and 9 bases for J; bases not matched to a gene: 9. The CDR3 reads CASKEGAPMPQHF. Here the CDR3 DNA reads TGTGCCAGCAAAGAGGGGGCCCCAATGCCCCAGCATTTT.

V is TRBV7-2 and J is TRBJ2-5, with a possible D match to TRBD1 (6 bases). The CDR3 contains 14 residues. V was clipped by 3 bases and J by 3 bases, with 11 bases between them. Germline V lookup: CDR1 SGHTA, CDR2 FQGNSA. CDR3 DNA: TGTGCCAGCAGCTTGGGACATACTAAAGAGACCCAGTACTTC. As protein: CASSLGHTKETQYF. Drawing the rest from reference TRBV7-2 and TRBJ2-5, the complete variable domain is GAGVSQSPSNKVTEKGKDVELRCDPISGHTALYWYRQSLGQGLEFLIYFQGNSAPDKSGLPSDRFSAERTGGSVSTLTIQRTQQEDSAVYLCASSLGHTKETQYFGPGTRLLVL.

The rearrangement links TRBV2 to TRBJ2-3, with TRBD2 matching 12 bases. V was pared by 6 bases and J by 2 bases, with 3 bases of the junction left unmatched. CDR1 SNHLY and CDR2 FYNNEI come from the germline V gene. The CDR3 totals 15 residues. CDR3 DNA: TGTGCCAGCAGGACTAGCGGGGGTTTCACAGATACGCAGTATTTT. Its protein is CASRTSGGFTDTQYF.

The J gene is TRBJ2-7, the V gene TRBV7-9, with no clear D. Germline V gene lookup returns CDR1 SEHNR and CDR2 FQNEAQ (reference sequence). Trimming cost V 1 base and J 4 bases, with 11 bases left between them. CDR3 size: 14 residues. CDR3 in amino acids: CASSLVGFGYEQYF. In DNA form, the CDR3 reads TGTGCCAGCAGCTTAGTCGGGTTCGGTTACGAGCAGTACTTC. Complete variable domain (other parts from reference TRBV7-9 and TRBJ2-7): DTGVSQNPRHKITKRGQNVTFRCDPISEHNRLYWYRQTLGQGPEFLTYFQNEAQLEKSRLLSDRFSAERPKGSFSTLEIQRTEQGDSAMYLCASSLVGFGYEQYFGPGTRLTVT.

The V gene is TRBV7-2, the J gene TRBJ1-1; D not certain. The germline gives CDR1 SGHTA, CDR2 FQGNSA. This CDR3 comprises 16 residues. Trimming stripped 2 bases from V and 0 bases from J, with 13 bases between. CDR3 DNA: TGTGCCAGCAGCTTAAGGCTGACGACAATGAACACTGAAGCTTTCTTT. This gives the protein CASSLRLTTMNTEAFF.

The chain has TRBV10-3 and TRBJ2-7, with 8 bases identical to TRBD1. Germline V gives CDR1 ENHRY, CDR2 SYGVKD. The CDR3 spans 18 residues. J was trimmed by 6 bases and V by 0 bases; bases with no gene match: 16. CDR3 region: CAISESFYLQGAESEQYF. The CDR3 nucleotides read TGTGCCATCAGTGAGTCCTTTTATCTCCAGGGGGCAGAGAGCGAGCAGTACTTC.

The rearrangement uses TRBV29-1 and TRBJ2-5; 8 bases are a match to TRBD1. V was clipped by 6 bases and J by 1 base; unmatched bases: 1. Germline CDR1 reads SQVTM; CDR2 reads ANQGSEA. CDR3 length equals 12 residues. The CDR3 loop reads CSVGQAQETQYF. The CDR3 nucleotides are TGCAGCGTGGGACAGGCCCAAGAGACCCAGTACTTC.

V gene TRBV12-5 combines with J gene TRBJ2-3; 8 bases are a match to TRBD1. This CDR3 region has 15 residues. V was pared by 4 bases and J by 2 bases, with 5 bases of the junction left unmatched. In germline, CDR1 is LGHNT, CDR2 FRNRAP. CDR3 protein: CASGSGQANTDTQYF. The CDR3 DNA follows: TGTGCTAGTGGTTCGGGACAGGCTAACACAGATACGCAGTATTTT.

This sequence joins TRBV5-5 and TRBJ1-3; 10 bases line up with TRBD1. Germline values: CDR1 SGHKS, CDR2 YYEKEE (reference sequence). J was trimmed by 4 bases and V by 0 bases; bases with no gene match: 7. The CDR3 has 17 residues. The CDR3 nucleotides are TGTGCCAGCAGCTTGGCGTGGGGACAGGGGAAGGGAAACACCATATATTTT. Translated: CASSLAWGQGKGNTIYF.

The chain carries TRBV5-4 and TRBJ2-7; no firm D call. The CDR3 spans 16 residues. Germline V CDR1 and CDR2: SGHNT, YYREEE (reference sequence). V lost 3 bases and J 3 bases, leaving 19 bases between the germline ends. CDR3 amino acids: CASSSSAGNVGYEQYF. Here the CDR3 DNA reads TGTGCCAGCAGCTCATCTGCAGGAAATGTCGGCTACGAGCAGTACTTC.

This clone was seen once. The chain uses TRBV5-4 and TRBJ1-1; 7 bases align to TRBD1. Germline CDR1 and CDR2: SGHNT and YYREEE (reference sequence). The CDR3 has 15 residues. Trimming cost V 4 bases and J 11 bases; bases outside gene matches: 17. The CDR3 is CASSPEDEGAVMAFF. The CDR3 bases are TGTGCCAGCAGCCCGGAGGATGAGGGGGCCGTTATGGCTTTCTTT.

The V and J genes are TRBV11-2 and TRBJ1-3, with TRBD1 identical over 7 bases. After removal of 5 bases from V and 3 bases from J, the junction contained 10 bases not matched to a gene. CDR1 and CDR2 from the germline V gene are SGHAT and FQNNGV. The CDR3 covers 16 residues. The DNA for the CDR3 is TGTGCCAGCAGCCAGGGGGGAGCCCGCCTTGGAAACACCATATATTTT. Translation: CASSQGGARLGNTIYF.

The chain carries TRBV11-2 and TRBJ1-6, with a possible D match to TRBD1 (6 bases). Germline V CDR1 and CDR2: SGHAT, FQNNGV. The CDR3 length is 14 residues. Trimming shortened V by 5 bases and J by 6 bases, and 11 bases separated the two germline ends. The CDR3 sequence: CASSLPGVNSPLHF. In DNA, the CDR3 is TGTGCCAGCAGCCTCCCAGGGGTTAATTCACCCCTCCACTTT.

In this sample, this clone turned up once. The V and J genes are TRBV9 and TRBJ1-1; 7 nucleotides line up with TRBD1. CDR1 is SGDLS and CDR2 is YYNGEE in the germline V gene. V trimming: 2 bases; J trimming: 6 bases; junction bases outside the gene matches: 7. The length of the CDR3 is 14 residues. CDR3 sequence reads: CASSVLPGTAEAFF. For the CDR3, the DNA is TGTGCCAGCAGCGTCCTACCCGGGACAGCTGAAGCTTTCTTT.

The chain is built from TRBV4-1 and TRBJ1-6; TRBD1 matches 8 bases. The germline gives CDR1 MGHRA, CDR2 YSYEKL. This CDR3 has 18 residues. The ends lost 4 bases at V and 6 bases at J; junction bases unmatched: 14. The CDR3 DNA sequence: TGCGCCAGCAGCCGAGAGGTCACAGGGGGTAGTCCTAATTCACCCCTCCACTTT. It translates to CASSREVTGGSPNSPLHF.

The CDR3 DNA reads as TGTGCCAGCAGCTATCCATCGGGGGGATACTACGAGCAGTACTTC. This gives the protein CASSYPSGGYYEQYF. V usage is TRBV7-9 and J usage is TRBJ2-7; 7 bases are a match to TRBD2. Germline V CDR1 and CDR2: SEHNR, FQNEAQ (reference sequence). The ends lost 4 bases at V and 3 bases at J; junction bases unmatched: 9. The CDR3 is 15 amino acids.

This clone was counted once. V is TRBV5-1 and J is TRBJ1-1; D is possibly TRBD1 (5 bases). The germline CDR1 and CDR2 sequences are SGHRS and YFSETQ. Deletions cut 1 base from V and 0 bases from J, with 7 bases between. The CDR3 covers 14 residues. The CDR3 region is CASSLRQLNTEAFF. The DNA of the CDR3 is TGCGCCAGCAGCTTGAGACAGCTGAACACTGAAGCTTTCTTT.